The sequence of this T cell receptor (beta chain) was determined in a study of cytomegalovirus exposure and HLA in healthy donors. The PCR was carried out with 60 Vbeta primers and 13 Jbeta primers. Sequenced by immunoSEQ multiplex PCR; TCRdb stores in-frame clones only, minus some. This sample has about 160,000 clones; around 79% occur once, and the top ten carry around 2.8%. The CDR3 has 14 residues. The V end was cut by 4 bases, the J end by 0 bases, with 10 bases between. Germline CDR1 reads SGHTA; CDR2 reads FQGNSA. The rearrangement uses TRBV7-2 and TRBJ2-7; D call uncertain. This receptor was taken from a middle-aged woman in good health and CMV-seropositive. Sequenced input: PBMCs. For the CDR3, the DNA is TGTGCCAGCAGCTCCCAGAGGAGCTCCTACGAGCAGTACTTC. Its translation: CASSSQRSSYEQYF.